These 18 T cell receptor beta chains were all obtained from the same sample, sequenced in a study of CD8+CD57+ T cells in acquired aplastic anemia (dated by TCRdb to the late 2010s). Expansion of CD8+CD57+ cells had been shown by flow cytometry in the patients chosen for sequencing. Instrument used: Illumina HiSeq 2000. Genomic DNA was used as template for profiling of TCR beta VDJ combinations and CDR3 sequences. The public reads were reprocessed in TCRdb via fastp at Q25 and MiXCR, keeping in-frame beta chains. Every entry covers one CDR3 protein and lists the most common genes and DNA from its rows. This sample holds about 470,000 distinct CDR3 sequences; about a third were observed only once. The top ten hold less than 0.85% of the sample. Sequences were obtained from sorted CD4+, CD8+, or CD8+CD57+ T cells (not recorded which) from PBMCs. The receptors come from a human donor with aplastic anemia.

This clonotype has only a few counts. CDR3: CSGQGLFDYGYTF. The CDR3 DNA reads as TGCAGCGGACAGGGGTTGTTTGACTATGGCTACACCTTC. The chain links TRBV29-1 to TRBJ1-2; 8 nucleotides agree with TRBD1. V was pared by 7 bases and J by 3 bases, with 7 bases of the junction left unmatched. The length of the CDR3 is 13 residues. The germline V gene has CDR1 SQVTM and CDR2 ANQGSEA. Supplemented by reference TRBV29-1 and TRBJ1-2, the full variable domain reads SAVISQKPSRDICQRGTSLTIQCQVDSQVTMMFWYRQQPGQSLTLIATANQGSEATYESGFVIDKFPISRPNLTFSTLTVSNMSPEDSSIYLCSGQGLFDYGYTFGSGTRLTVV.

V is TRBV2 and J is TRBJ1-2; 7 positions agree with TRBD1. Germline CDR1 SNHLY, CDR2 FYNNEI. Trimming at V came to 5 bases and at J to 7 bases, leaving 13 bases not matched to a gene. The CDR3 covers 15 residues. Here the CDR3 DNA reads TGTGCCAGCAGTTTGTTGGGCAGGGGGTTCTCTGGCTACACCTTC. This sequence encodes CASSLLGRGFSGYTF.

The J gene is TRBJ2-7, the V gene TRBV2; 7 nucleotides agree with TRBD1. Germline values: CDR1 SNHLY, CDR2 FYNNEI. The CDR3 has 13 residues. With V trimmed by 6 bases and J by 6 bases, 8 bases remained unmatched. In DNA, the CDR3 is TGTGCCAGCAGCCGCCTACAGGGGACCGAGCAGTACTTC. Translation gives CASSRLQGTEQYF.

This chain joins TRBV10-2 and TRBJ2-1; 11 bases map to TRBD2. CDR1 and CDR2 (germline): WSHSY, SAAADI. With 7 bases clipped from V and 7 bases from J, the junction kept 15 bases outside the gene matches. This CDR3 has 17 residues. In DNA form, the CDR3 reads TGCGCCAGCAAAGGGACTAGCGGCCTCCAACAGCGGAATGAGCAGTTCTTC. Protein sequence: CASKGTSGLQQRNEQFF.

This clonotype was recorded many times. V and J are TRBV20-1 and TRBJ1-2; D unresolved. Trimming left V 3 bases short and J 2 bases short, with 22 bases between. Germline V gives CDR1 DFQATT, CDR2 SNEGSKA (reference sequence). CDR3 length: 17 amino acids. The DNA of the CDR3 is TGCAGTGCTAGTGAAGAACTGACCCACCCGCTGAACTATGGCTACACCTTC. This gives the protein CSASEELTHPLNYGYTF.

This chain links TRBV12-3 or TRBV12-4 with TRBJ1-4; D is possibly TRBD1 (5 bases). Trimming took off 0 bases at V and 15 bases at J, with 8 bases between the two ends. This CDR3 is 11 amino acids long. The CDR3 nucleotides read TGTGCCAGCAGTTTAGCCGGGACGGTGTTTTTT. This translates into CASSLAGTVFF.

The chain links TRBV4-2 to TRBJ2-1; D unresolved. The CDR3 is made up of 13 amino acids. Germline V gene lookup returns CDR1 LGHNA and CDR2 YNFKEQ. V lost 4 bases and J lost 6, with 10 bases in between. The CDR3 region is CASSLSRGNEQFF. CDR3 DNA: TGTGCCAGCAGCCTCTCTCGCGGCAATGAGCAGTTCTTC.

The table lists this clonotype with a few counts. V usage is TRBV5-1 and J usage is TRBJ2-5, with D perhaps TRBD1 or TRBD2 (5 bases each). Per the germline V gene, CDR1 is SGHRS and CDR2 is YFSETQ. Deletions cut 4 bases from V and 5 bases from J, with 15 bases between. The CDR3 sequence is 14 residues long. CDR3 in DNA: TGCGCCAGCAGCGGGGGTAGTAAAGGGGAGACCCAGTACTTC. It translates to CASSGGSKGETQYF.

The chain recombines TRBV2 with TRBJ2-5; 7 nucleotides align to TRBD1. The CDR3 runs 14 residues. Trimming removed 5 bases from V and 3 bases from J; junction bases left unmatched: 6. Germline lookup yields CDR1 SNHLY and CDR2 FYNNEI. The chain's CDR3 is CASSPRQGKETQYF. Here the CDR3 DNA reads TGTGCCAGCAGTCCACGACAGGGAAAAGAGACCCAGTACTTC.

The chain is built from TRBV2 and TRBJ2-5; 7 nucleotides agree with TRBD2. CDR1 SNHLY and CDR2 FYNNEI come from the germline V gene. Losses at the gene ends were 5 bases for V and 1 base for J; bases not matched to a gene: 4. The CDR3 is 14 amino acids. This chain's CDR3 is CASSMSGAQETQYF. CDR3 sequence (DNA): TGTGCCAGCAGTATGAGCGGGGCCCAAGAGACCCAGTACTTC.

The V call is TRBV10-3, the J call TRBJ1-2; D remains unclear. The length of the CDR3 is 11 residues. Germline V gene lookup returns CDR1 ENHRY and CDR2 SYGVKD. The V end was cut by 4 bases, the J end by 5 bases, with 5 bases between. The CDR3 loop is CAISGAYGYTF. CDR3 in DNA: TGTGCCATCAGTGGGGCGTATGGCTACACCTTC.

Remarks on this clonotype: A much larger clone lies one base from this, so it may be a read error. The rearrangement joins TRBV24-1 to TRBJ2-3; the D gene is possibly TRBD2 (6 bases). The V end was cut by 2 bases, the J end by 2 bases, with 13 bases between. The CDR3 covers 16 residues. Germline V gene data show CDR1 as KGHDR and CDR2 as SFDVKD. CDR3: CATSDWGGANTDTQYF. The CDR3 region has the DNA TGTGCCACCAGTGATTGGGGCGGGGCCAACACAGATACGCAGTATTTT.

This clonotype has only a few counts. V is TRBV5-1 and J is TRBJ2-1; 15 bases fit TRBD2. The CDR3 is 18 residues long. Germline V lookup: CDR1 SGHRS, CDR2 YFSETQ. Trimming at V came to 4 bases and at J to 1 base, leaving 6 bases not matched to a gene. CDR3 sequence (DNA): TGCGCCAGCAGCCCCGGAGGGACTAGCGGGGGGTCCTACAATGAGCAGTTCTTC. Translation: CASSPGGTSGGSYNEQFF.

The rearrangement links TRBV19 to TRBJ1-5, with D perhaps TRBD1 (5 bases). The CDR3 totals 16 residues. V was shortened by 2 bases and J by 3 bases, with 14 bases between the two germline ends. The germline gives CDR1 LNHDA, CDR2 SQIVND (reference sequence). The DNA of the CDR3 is TGTGCCAGTAGTATACATGCAGGGAGCCCCAATCAGCCCCAGCATTTT. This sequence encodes CASSIHAGSPNQPQHF.

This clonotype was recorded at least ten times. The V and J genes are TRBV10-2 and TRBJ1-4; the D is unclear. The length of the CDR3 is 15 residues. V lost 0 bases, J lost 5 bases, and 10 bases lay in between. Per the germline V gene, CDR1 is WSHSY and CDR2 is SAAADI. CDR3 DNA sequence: TGCGCCAGCAGTGAGTCTAGGGCGGGGAATGAAAAACTGTTTTTT. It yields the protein CASSESRAGNEKLFF.

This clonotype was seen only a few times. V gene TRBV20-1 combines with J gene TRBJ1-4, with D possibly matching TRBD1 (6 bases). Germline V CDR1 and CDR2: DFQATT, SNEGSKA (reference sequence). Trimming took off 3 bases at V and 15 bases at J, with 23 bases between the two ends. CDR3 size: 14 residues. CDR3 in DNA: TGCAGTGCTAGTTCGCAGGGACAAAGGGGTTTGGTGTTTTTT. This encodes CSASSQGQRGLVFF.

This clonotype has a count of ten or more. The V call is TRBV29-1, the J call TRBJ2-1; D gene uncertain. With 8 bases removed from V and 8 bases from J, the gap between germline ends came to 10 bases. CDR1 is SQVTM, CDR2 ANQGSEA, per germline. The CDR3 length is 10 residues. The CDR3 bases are TGCAGCTCGGGTACCCATGAGCAGTTCTTC. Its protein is CSSGTHEQFF.

The CDR3 sequence is CAIRGGEETQYF. In DNA form, the CDR3 reads TGTGCCATCAGGGGGGGGGAAGAGACCCAGTACTTC. This sequence joins TRBV10-3 and TRBJ2-5; 7 nucleotides agree with TRBD2. The CDR3 runs 12 residues. V shed 6 bases, J shed 3 bases, and the junction held 1 base outside the gene matches. CDR1 is ENHRY, CDR2 SYGVKD, per germline.